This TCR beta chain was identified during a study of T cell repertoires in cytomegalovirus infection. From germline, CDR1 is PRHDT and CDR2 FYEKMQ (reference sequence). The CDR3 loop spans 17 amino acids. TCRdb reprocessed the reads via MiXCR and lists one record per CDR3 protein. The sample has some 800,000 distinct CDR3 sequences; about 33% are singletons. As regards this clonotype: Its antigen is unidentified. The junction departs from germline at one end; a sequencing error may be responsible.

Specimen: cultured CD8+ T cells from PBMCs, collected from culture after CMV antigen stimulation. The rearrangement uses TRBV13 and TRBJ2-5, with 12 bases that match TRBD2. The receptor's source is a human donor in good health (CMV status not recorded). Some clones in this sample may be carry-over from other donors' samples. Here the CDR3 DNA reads TGTGCCAGCAGCTCCCGATCTAGCGGGGGGGCCCTGGAGACCCAGTACTTT. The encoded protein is CASSSRSSGGALETQYF. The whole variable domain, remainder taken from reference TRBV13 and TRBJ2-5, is AAGVIQSPRHLIKEKRETATLKCYPIPRHDTVYWYQQGPGQDPQFLISFYEKMQSDKGSIPDRFSAQQFSDYHSELNMSSLELGDSALYFCASSSRSSGGALETQYFGPGTRLLVL.